These 2 T cell receptor beta chains share one sample of origin, sequenced in a study of blood T cell repertoires in COVID-19. Measured with immunoSEQ multiplex PCR; TCRdb has only the in-frame clones, and not every one. Of about 230,000 clones detected, approximately 90% appear once; the ten largest clones hold roughly 2.5%. Source material: peripheral blood. Source of these receptors: a man aged 25 to 40 with COVID-19, enrolled during active disease.

The chain combines TRBV6-1 with TRBJ1-1; 7 nucleotides match TRBD1. The CDR3 runs 14 residues. The V gene end was trimmed by 6 bases and the J gene end by 1 base; junction bases not matched to a gene: 5. The germline V gene has CDR1 MNHNS and CDR2 SASEGT. CDR3 region: CASRTGKWNTEAFF. Here the CDR3 DNA reads TGTGCCAGCAGGACAGGGAAGTGGAACACTGAAGCTTTCTTT.

The CDR3 nucleotides are TGTGCCAGCAGCCACCAGGACAGGGAGGGTGGCTACACCTTC. Residues: CASSHQDREGGYTF. J is TRBJ1-2 and V is TRBV7-8; 8 bases agree with TRBD1. V was pared by 5 bases and J by 7 bases, with 9 bases of the junction left unmatched. The CDR3 contains 14 residues. Germline V lookup: CDR1 SGHVS, CDR2 FQNEAQ.